These 22 T cell receptor beta chains came from one sample sequenced in a study of blood T cell repertoires in COVID-19. Profiled with immunoSEQ multiplex PCR; TCRdb holds only in-frame clones, not every one. The table lists tens of thousands of clones, approximately 83% of them singletons, with roughly 4.2% in the top ten. The sequenced material came from peripheral blood. The receptors stem from a woman aged 55-70 years with acute or convalescent COVID-19.

The chain has TRBV15 and TRBJ2-2; 15 nucleotides agree with TRBD2. The germline V gene has CDR1 LNHNV and CDR2 YYDKDF (reference sequence). The CDR3 runs 17 residues. V was pared by 3 bases and J by 8 bases, with 7 bases of the junction left unmatched. DNA for the CDR3: TGTGCCACCAGCAGGTCACCGGGACTAGCGGGAGGTGGGGAGCTGTTTTTT. Residues: CATSRSPGLAGGGELFF. Full variable domain (outside the CDR3, taken from reference TRBV15 and TRBJ2-2): DAMVIQNPRYQVTQFGKPVTLSCSQTLNHNVMYWYQQKSSQAPKLLFHYYDKDFNNEADTPDNFQSRRPNTSFCFLDIRSPGLGDTAMYLCATSRSPGLAGGGELFFGEGSRLTVL.

This clone was counted a few times. The CDR3 spells CASSPLFRRGTEAFF. DNA for the CDR3: TGTGCCAGCTCACCATTGTTCAGGCGCGGGACTGAAGCTTTCTTT. V and J are TRBV18 and TRBJ1-1; no clear D gene. The CDR3 extends over 15 amino acids. Trimming stripped 2 bases from V and 5 bases from J, with 15 bases between. Germline V gene data show CDR1 as KGHSH and CDR2 as LQKENI.

The V and J genes are TRBV19 and TRBJ1-5; D unclear. V was pared by 3 bases and J by 5 bases, with 5 bases between. CDR1 LNHDA and CDR2 SQIVND come from the germline V gene (reference sequence). The CDR3 runs 12 residues. This CDR3 is CASSIRDQPQHF. The CDR3 region has the DNA TGTGCCAGTAGTATTCGGGATCAGCCCCAGCATTTT. Based on the CDR3 plus reference TRBV19 and TRBJ1-5, the full variable domain is DGGITQSPKYLFRKEGQNVTLSCEQNLNHDAMYWYRQDPGQGLRLIYYSQIVNDFQKGDIAEGYSVSREKKESFPLTVTSAQKNPTAFYLCASSIRDQPQHFGDGTRLSIL.

The rearrangement joins TRBV6-6 to TRBJ2-7, with D tentatively TRBD1 (6 bases). CDR3 length equals 13 residues. V dropped 2 bases and J dropped 3 bases, with 8 bases sitting between them. Germline CDR1 and CDR2: MNHNY and SVGAGI (reference sequence). The CDR3 bases are TGTGCCAGCAGTTACACAGGGTACTACGAGCAGTACTTC. This encodes CASSYTGYYEQYF.

The chain carries TRBV2 and TRBJ2-7; D gene unclear. This CDR3 comprises 12 residues. Trimming shortened V by 9 bases and J by 1 base, and 10 bases separated the two germline ends. Germline CDR1 is SNHLY and CDR2 is FYNNEI. The CDR3 loop is CARPKESYEQYF. The DNA for the CDR3 is TGTGCCAGACCAAAAGAGTCCTACGAGCAGTACTTC.

The chain uses TRBV23-1 and TRBJ2-5; possibly TRBD2 for D (5 bases). TRBV23-1 is recorded as an ORF, its role being uncertain. This CDR3 has 14 residues. Trimming shortened V by 9 bases and J by 5 bases, and 19 bases separated the two germline ends. DNA of the CDR3: TGCGCCAGTCGACTCCCCGGGGTCCGGGAGACCCAGTACTTC. Encoded protein: CASRLPGVRETQYF.

This sequence joins TRBV19 and TRBJ2-1, with 9 bases that match TRBD2. Germline CDR1 reads LNHDA; CDR2 reads SQIVND (reference sequence). V was clipped by 5 bases and J by 0 bases; unmatched bases: 14. CDR3 length: 19 residues. The CDR3 DNA follows: TGTGCCAGTAGTTCCCCTCGGGGTAGCGGGGGACCCTCCTACAATGAGCAGTTCTTC. It translates to CASSSPRGSGGPSYNEQFF.

The chain links TRBV30 to TRBJ1-1; D perhaps matches TRBD1 (6 bases). This CDR3 is built from 15 residues. Germline assignment: CDR1 GTSNPN and CDR2 SVGIG (reference sequence). The V and J ends lost 3 bases and 1 base respectively, with 15 bases between them. Here the CDR3 reads CAWSRLRQANTEAFF. The CDR3 DNA reads as TGTGCCTGGAGCCGGCTCAGACAGGCGAACACTGAAGCTTTCTTT.

This chain joins TRBV3-1 (or the pseudogene TRBV3-2) and TRBJ2-3, with a weak D call TRBD2 (5 bases). The CDR3 extends over 11 amino acids. The ends were cut back, 5 bases at V and 8 bases at J, with 8 bases in the middle. The germline V gene encodes CDR1 LGHDT and CDR2 YNNKEL (reference sequence). The CDR3 sequence is CASSLRGTQYF. The CDR3 region has the DNA TGTGCCAGCAGCTTACGGGGTACGCAGTATTTT.

J is TRBJ1-2 and V is TRBV14; 7 bases map to TRBD1. Germline values: CDR1 SGHDN, CDR2 FVKESK. V lost 4 bases and J lost 8; bases outside the gene matches: 13. The CDR3 has 15 residues. In DNA, the CDR3 is TGTGCCAGCAGCCGAAACAGGGGTTCGTTGGAGGGCTACACCTTC. Translated, it gives CASSRNRGSLEGYTF.

This chain joins TRBV30 and TRBJ1-5; D is possibly TRBD1 (6 bases). V lost 0 bases and J lost 7, with 10 bases in between. The CDR3 is 13 residues long. The germline CDR1 and CDR2 sequences are GTSNPN and SVGIG (reference sequence). This chain's CDR3 is CAWSVRDNQPQHF. The CDR3 DNA follows: TGTGCCTGGAGTGTACGGGACAACCAGCCCCAGCATTTT. Filled out from reference TRBV30 and TRBJ1-5, the complete variable domain reads SQTIHQWPATLVQPVGSPLSLECTVEGTSNPNLYWYRQAAGRGLQLLFYSVGIGQISSEVPQNLSASRPQDRQFILSSKKLLLSDSGFYLCAWSVRDNQPQHFGDGTRLSIL.

V and J are TRBV29-1 and TRBJ1-1, with D hard to call. V gave up 8 bases and J gave up 2 bases, with 12 bases separating them. CDR3 size: 12 residues. Germline assignment: CDR1 SQVTM and CDR2 ANQGSEA. The CDR3 protein is CSSTTGNTEAFF. The DNA for the CDR3 is TGCAGCTCCACGACGGGAAACACTGAAGCTTTCTTT.

The V call is TRBV7-9, the J call TRBJ2-7; 7 nucleotides align to TRBD2. Germline CDR1 reads SEHNR; CDR2 reads FQNEAQ (reference sequence). The CDR3 contains 12 residues. V shed 4 bases and J 6 bases; nucleotides not matched to a gene: 3. The CDR3 DNA is TGTGCCAGCAGCTCTAGGACTAGCGAGCAGTACTTC. It is translated as CASSSRTSEQYF.

The chain recombines TRBV30 with TRBJ1-6, with D tentatively TRBD1 (6 bases). V was shortened by 3 bases and J by 0 bases, with 12 bases between the two germline ends. This CDR3 spans 16 amino acids. The germline CDR1 and CDR2 sequences are GTSNPN and SVGIG (reference sequence). CDR3 loop: CAWRLTGSSYNSPLHF. The DNA for the CDR3 is TGTGCCTGGAGGCTTACAGGGAGCTCCTATAATTCACCCCTCCACTTT.

The gene calls are TRBV6-5 and TRBJ1-1, with TRBD1 identical over 10 bases. CDR1 MNHEY and CDR2 SVGAGI come from the germline V gene. V gave up 11 bases and J gave up 2 bases; unmatched junction bases: 11. This CDR3 is 15 amino acids long. The CDR3 DNA reads TGTGCCTGCCGGGACAGGGGTGGGGGAAACACTGAAGCTTTCTTT. It translates to CACRDRGGGNTEAFF.

The chain has TRBV19 and TRBJ2-3; D possibly corresponds to TRBD2 (5 bases). The V and J ends lost 7 bases and 2 bases respectively, with 16 bases between them. Germline CDR1 and CDR2: LNHDA and SQIVND (reference sequence). CDR3 length equals 15 residues. The CDR3 reads CASTPKDGITDTQYF. The CDR3 DNA reads as TGTGCCAGTACCCCTAAGGACGGGATCACAGATACGCAGTATTTT.

The J gene is TRBJ1-1, the V gene TRBV7-3; D might be TRBD1 (5 bases). Germline V CDR1 and CDR2: SGHTA, FQGTGA. The V end lost 5 bases, the J end lost 1 base, and 8 bases lay between the germline ends. The CDR3 totals 13 residues. CDR3 loop: CASSPGQNTEAFF. The CDR3 DNA reads as TGTGCCAGCAGCCCAGGACAGAACACTGAAGCTTTCTTT.

The chain has TRBV7-6 and TRBJ2-6; weak D call: TRBD1 (5 bases). Germline loops: CDR1 SGHVS, CDR2 FNYEAQ. The CDR3 is 15 amino acids. Trimming pared 6 bases from V and 3 bases from J, leaving 12 bases between. CDR3 sequence (DNA): TGTGCCAGCAGTAAGGGGCTAGGTGGGGCCAACGTCCTGACTTTC. Protein: CASSKGLGGANVLTF.

This chain links TRBV30 with TRBJ1-2; 7 nucleotides match TRBD1. The CDR3 runs to 15 residues. The germline CDR1 and CDR2 sequences are GTSNPN and SVGIG (reference sequence). The V gene end was trimmed by 1 base and the J gene end by 2 bases; junction bases not matched to a gene: 7. The CDR3 sequence: CAWSGQGGFNYGYTF. The CDR3 region has the DNA TGTGCCTGGAGTGGACAGGGCGGATTCAACTATGGCTACACCTTC.

The genes are TRBV7-2 and TRBJ1-3, with no clear D. V lost 4 bases and J lost 0, with 13 bases in between. This CDR3 spans 16 amino acids. Germline V CDR1 and CDR2: SGHTA, FQGNSA. CDR3 residues: CASSSYAGYSGNTIYF. The CDR3, as DNA: TGTGCCAGCAGCTCCTACGCGGGATACTCTGGAAACACCATATATTTT.

This chain connects TRBV5-1 to TRBJ1-2, with 9 bases aligning to TRBD1. The CDR3 sequence is 15 residues long. V lost 0 bases and J lost 8; bases outside the gene matches: 8. From germline, CDR1 is SGHRS and CDR2 YFSETQ. CDR3 amino acids: CASSLEGQGSRGYTF. In nucleotides, the CDR3 is TGCGCCAGCAGCTTGGAAGGACAGGGGTCCCGGGGCTACACCTTC.

The gene calls are TRBV27 and TRBJ2-7; TRBD2 matches 13 bases. The V gene's germline CDR1 is MNHEY and CDR2 SMNVEV (reference sequence). V was pared by 2 bases and J by 3 bases, with 7 bases of the junction left unmatched. This CDR3 contains 17 residues. This CDR3 is CASSLTSGGESYYEQYF. CDR3 DNA: TGTGCCAGCAGTTTAACTAGCGGGGGGGAATCCTACTACGAGCAGTACTTC.